This entry is about one T cell receptor beta chain. The sample originates from a study of blood T cell repertoires in COVID-19. The wider study: The analysed material was cDNA or gDNA that came from T cells, B-cell-depleted T cells, or PBMCs.

In the original workflow: Reference gene primer amplification gave nucleated cell count estimates. The protocol was immunoSEQ multiplex PCR, while the TCRdb copy is restricted to in-frame clones and leaves out a portion. D and trimming were read from the DNA, whereas the V and J calls and clone size are those reported in that table. The sample shows tens of thousands of clones, around 76% of them seen only once. The CDR3 extends over 15 amino acids. The V and J ends lost 3 bases and 4 bases respectively, with 14 bases between them. Germline values: CDR1 SGHTA, CDR2 FQGNSA. This sequence was found in a man aged 45-65 years with active or convalescent COVID-19. The chain links TRBV7-2 to TRBJ2-3, with TRBD1 as a possible D gene (5 bases). Sequencing input: peripheral blood. The CDR3 loop reads CASSFFGIGADTQYF. The CDR3 DNA is TGTGCCAGCAGCTTCTTTGGGATAGGGGCAGATACGCAGTATTTT.